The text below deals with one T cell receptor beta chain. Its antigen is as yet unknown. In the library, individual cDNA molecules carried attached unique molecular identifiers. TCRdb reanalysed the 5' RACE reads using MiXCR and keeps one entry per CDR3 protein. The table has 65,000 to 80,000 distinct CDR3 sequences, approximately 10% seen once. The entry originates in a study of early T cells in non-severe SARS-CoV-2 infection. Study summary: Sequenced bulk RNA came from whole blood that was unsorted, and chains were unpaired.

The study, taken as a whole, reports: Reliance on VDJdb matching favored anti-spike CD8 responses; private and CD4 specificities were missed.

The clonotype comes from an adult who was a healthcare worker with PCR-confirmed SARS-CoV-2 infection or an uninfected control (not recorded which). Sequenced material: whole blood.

The CDR3 sequence: CSARVDLRTDTQYF. As DNA, the CDR3 is TGCAGTGCTAGAGTGGACCTTCGCACAGATACGCAGTATTTT. The V call is TRBV20-1, the J call TRBJ2-3; unclear D gene. Per the germline V gene, CDR1 is DFQATT and CDR2 is SNEGSKA (reference sequence). V lost 1 base, J lost 1 base, and 9 bases lay in between. CDR3 size: 14 residues.